The T cell receptor (beta chain) described here comes from a study of blood T cells in healthy people across ages. PCR was performed a second time for 7 to 11 cycles using a sample-barcoded 5' primer and a J-beta primer mix. TCRdb recomputed calls from the 5' RACE reads with MiXCR, one row per CDR3 protein. This sample has 790,000 or so distinct CDR3 sequences; around 50% occur once, and the top ten carry 20% to 30%. Worth noting for this clonotype: Its antigen is as yet unknown.

The V gene's germline CDR1 is SGHKS and CDR2 YYEKEE (reference sequence). The CDR3 length is 15 residues. Between the trimmed V and J ends, which lost 3 bases and 2 bases, there was a span of 13 bases. Study results and caveats: Naive T cell percentage showed a strong correlation with TCR beta diversity.

The clonotype was recovered from a man in his forties in good health. The specimen sequenced was blood. The V and J genes are TRBV5-5 and TRBJ2-3; D remains ambiguous. The CDR3, as DNA: TGTGCCAGCAGCTGGGAACCAAGACACACAGATACGCAGTATTTT. The encoded protein is CASSWEPRHTDTQYF. The whole variable domain, remainder taken from reference TRBV5-5 and TRBJ2-3, is DAGVTQSPTHLIKTRGQQVTLRCSPISGHKSVSWYQQVLGQGPQFIFQYYEKEERGRGNFPDRFSARQFPNYSSELNVNALLLGDSALYLCASSWEPRHTDTQYFGPGTRLTVL.